The sequence of this T cell receptor (beta chain) was determined in a study of shared clonotypes between healthy human individuals. Original handling: Junction-only sequences without quality scores came from ImmunoSEQ, so filtering differed. Profiling relied on immunoSEQ multiplex PCR, and the TCRdb table lists in-frame clones only, not all of them. V, J and clone size are taken as reported in that table, and D and trimming were inferred from the DNA itself. The profile shows about 750,000 clones, more than 85% of them singletons. On this clone itself: Its specificity is not known.

CDR1 and CDR2 (germline): SNHLY, FYNNEI. CDR3 length: 14 amino acids. Trimming cost V 6 bases and J 5 bases; bases outside gene matches: 9. Overall study findings and caveats: Researchers sampled blood only, noting tissue repertoires likely differ.

Terminally differentiated effector memory CD45RA+ cells were left out of the naive CD8 fraction, which was CD45RO-negative and positively selected for CCR7. The rearrangement links TRBV2 to TRBJ2-7; 8 nucleotides agree with TRBD2. Sequenced material: naive CD8+ T cells sorted from blood. This TCR was sampled from a man aged 30 to 45 in good health. CDR3 sequence reads: CASRQTGTRDEQYF. In nucleotides, the CDR3 is TGTGCCAGCAGACAAACCGGGACTAGAGACGAGCAGTACTTC.